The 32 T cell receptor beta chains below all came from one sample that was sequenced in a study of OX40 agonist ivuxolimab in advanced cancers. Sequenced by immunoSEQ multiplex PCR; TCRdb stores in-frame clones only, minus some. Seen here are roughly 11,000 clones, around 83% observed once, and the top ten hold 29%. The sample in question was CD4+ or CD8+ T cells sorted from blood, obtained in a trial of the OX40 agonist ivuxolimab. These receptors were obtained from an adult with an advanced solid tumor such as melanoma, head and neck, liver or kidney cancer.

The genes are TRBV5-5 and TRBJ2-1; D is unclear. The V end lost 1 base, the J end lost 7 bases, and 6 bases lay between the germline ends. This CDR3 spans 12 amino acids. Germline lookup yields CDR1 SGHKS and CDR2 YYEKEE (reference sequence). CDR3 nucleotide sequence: TGTGCCAGCAGCTTGTTCGGTAATGAGCAGTTCTTC. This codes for CASSLFGNEQFF.

CDR3 residues: CASSVKRTGGPYEQYF. The DNA of the CDR3 is TGTGCCAGCAGCGTAAAAAGGACAGGGGGACCCTACGAGCAGTACTTC. The V call is TRBV7-9, the J call TRBJ2-7, with TRBD1 identical over 10 bases. This CDR3 spans 16 amino acids. The V gene's germline CDR1 is SEHNR and CDR2 FQNEAQ (reference sequence). V lost 5 bases, J lost 2 bases, and 9 bases stayed unmatched.

The CDR3: CSVSPESGRTGELFF. The DNA of the CDR3 is TGCAGCGTCTCCCCTGAGAGCGGGAGAACCGGGGAGCTGTTTTTT. The genes are TRBV29-1 and TRBJ2-2; 8 positions match TRBD2. The germline gives CDR1 SQVTM, CDR2 ANQGSEA. The V segment lost 6 bases and the J segment 5 bases; nucleotides outside the gene matches: 11. This CDR3 spans 15 amino acids.

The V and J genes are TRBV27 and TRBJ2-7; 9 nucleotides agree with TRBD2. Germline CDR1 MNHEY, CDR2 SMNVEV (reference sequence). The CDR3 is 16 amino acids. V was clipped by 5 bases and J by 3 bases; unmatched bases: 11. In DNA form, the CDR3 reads TGTGCCAGCAGTGTCAGGCAACCTAGCGGGAACTACGAGCAGTACTTC. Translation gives CASSVRQPSGNYEQYF.

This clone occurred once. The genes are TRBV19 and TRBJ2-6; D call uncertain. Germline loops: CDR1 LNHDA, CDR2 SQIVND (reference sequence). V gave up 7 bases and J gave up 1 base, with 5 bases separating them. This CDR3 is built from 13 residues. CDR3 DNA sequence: TGTGCCAGTACCTCTTCTGGGGCCAACGTCCTGACTTTC. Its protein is CASTSSGANVLTF. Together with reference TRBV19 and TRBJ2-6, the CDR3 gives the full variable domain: DGGITQSPKYLFRKEGQNVTLSCEQNLNHDAMYWYRQDPGQGLRLIYYSQIVNDFQKGDIAEGYSVSREKKESFPLTVTSAQKNPTAFYLCASTSSGANVLTFGAGSRLTVL.

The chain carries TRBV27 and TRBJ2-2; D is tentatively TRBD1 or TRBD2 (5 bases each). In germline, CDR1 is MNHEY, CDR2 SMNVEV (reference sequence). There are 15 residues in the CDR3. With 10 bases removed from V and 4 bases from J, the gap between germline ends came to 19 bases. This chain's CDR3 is CATGWGRIPTGELFF. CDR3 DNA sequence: TGTGCCACCGGATGGGGACGGATACCCACCGGGGAGCTGTTTTTT.

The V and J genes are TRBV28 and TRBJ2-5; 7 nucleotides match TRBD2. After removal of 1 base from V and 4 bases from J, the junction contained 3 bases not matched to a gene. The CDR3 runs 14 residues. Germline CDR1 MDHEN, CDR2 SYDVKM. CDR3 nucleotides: TGTGCCAGCAGTTTATTTTCGGGAGGAGAGACCCAGTACTTC. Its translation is CASSLFSGGETQYF.

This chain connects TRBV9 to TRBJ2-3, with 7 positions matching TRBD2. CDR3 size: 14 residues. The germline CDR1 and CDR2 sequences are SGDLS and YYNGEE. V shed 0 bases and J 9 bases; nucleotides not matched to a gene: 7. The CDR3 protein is CASSVGATGGTQYF. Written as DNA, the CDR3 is TGTGCCAGCAGCGTAGGCGCGACGGGAGGCACGCAGTATTTT.

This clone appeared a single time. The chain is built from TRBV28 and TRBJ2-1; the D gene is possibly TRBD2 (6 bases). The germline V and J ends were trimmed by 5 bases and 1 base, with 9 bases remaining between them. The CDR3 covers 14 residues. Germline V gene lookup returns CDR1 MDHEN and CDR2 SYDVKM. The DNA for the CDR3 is TGTGCCAGCAGTCGAGCGGGTTCCTACAATGAGCAGTTCTTC. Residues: CASSRAGSYNEQFF.

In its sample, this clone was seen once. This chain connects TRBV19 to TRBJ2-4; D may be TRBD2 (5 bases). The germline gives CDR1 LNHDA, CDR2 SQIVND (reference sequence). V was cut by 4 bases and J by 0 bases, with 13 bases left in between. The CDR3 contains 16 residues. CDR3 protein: CASSTGLILAKNIQYF. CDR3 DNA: TGTGCCAGTAGTACCGGACTGATTCTAGCCAAAAACATTCAGTACTTC. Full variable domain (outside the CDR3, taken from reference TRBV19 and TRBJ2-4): DGGITQSPKYLFRKEGQNVTLSCEQNLNHDAMYWYRQDPGQGLRLIYYSQIVNDFQKGDIAEGYSVSREKKESFPLTVTSAQKNPTAFYLCASSTGLILAKNIQYFGAGTRLSVL.

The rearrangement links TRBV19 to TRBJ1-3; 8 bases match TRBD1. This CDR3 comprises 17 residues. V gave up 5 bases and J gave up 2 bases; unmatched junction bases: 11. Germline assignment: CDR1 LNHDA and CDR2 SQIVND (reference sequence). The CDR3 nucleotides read TGTGCCAGTAGTCCCCGGACAGGGATCGAGACTGGAAACACCATATATTTT. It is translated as CASSPRTGIETGNTIYF.

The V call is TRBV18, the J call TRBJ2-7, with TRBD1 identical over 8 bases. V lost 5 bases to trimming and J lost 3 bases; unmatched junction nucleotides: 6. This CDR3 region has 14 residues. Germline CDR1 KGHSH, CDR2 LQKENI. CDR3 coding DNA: TGTGCCAGCTCATCTGGGACAGGAAACTACGAGCAGTACTTC. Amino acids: CASSSGTGNYEQYF.

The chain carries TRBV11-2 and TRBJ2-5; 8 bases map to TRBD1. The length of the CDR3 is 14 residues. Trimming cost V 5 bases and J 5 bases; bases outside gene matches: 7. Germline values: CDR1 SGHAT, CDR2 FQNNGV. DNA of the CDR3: TGTGCCAGCAGCGATGGACAGGGCGAGGAGACCCAGTACTTC. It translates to CASSDGQGEETQYF.

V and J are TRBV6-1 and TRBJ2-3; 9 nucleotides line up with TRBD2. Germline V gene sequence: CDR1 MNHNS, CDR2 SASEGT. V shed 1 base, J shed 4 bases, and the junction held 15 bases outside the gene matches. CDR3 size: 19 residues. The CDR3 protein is CASSEVLPGREGIADTQYF. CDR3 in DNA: TGTGCCAGCAGTGAAGTCCTTCCTGGGCGGGAGGGCATCGCAGATACGCAGTATTTT.

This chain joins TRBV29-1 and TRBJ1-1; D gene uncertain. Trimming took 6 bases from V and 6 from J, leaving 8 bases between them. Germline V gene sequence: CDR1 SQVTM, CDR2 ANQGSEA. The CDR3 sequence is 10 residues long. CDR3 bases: TGCAGCGTGTTTGACTCTGAAGCTTTCTTT. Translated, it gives CSVFDSEAFF.

The CDR3 region has the DNA TGTGCCAGCAGTGTGGGGGCAGTTAGCAATCAGCCCCAGCATTTT. Encoded protein: CASSVGAVSNQPQHF. V is TRBV6-1 and J is TRBJ1-5; tentatively, D is TRBD1 (6 bases). Looked up from germline, CDR1 is MNHNS and CDR2 is SASEGT. CDR3 length: 15 amino acids. Deletions cut 4 bases from V and 0 bases from J, with 10 bases between.

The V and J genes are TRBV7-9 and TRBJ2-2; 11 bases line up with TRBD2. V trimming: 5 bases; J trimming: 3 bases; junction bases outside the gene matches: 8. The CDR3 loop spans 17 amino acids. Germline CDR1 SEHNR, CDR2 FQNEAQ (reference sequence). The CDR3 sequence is CASSPSGTSGYTGELFF. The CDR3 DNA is TGTGCCAGCAGCCCCTCTGGGACTAGCGGTTACACCGGGGAGCTGTTTTTT.

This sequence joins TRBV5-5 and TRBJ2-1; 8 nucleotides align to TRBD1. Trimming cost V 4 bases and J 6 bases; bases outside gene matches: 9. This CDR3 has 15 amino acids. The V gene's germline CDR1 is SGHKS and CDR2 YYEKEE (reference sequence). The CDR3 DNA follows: TGTGCCAGCAGCGTAGCCTTAACAGGGGGCAATGAGCAGTTCTTC. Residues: CASSVALTGGNEQFF.

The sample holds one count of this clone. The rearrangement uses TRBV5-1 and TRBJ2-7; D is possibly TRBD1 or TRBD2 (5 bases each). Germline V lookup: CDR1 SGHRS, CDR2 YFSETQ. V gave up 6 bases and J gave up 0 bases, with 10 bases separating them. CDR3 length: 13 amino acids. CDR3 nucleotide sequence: TGCGCCAGCAATACCGGGGCCTCCTACGAGCAGTACTTC. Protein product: CASNTGASYEQYF.

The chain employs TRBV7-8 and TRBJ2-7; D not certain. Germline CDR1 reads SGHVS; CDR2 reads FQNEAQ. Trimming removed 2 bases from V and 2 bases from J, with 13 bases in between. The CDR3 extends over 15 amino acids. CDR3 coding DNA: TGTGCCAGCAGCTTATATCCCAACACCCCCTACGAGCAGTACTTC. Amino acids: CASSLYPNTPYEQYF.

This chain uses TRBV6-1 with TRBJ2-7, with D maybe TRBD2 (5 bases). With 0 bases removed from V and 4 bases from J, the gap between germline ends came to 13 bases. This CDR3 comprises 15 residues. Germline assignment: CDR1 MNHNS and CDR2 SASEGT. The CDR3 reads CASSEAETNLYEQYF. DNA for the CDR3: TGTGCCAGCAGTGAAGCGGAGACTAACCTTTACGAGCAGTACTTC.

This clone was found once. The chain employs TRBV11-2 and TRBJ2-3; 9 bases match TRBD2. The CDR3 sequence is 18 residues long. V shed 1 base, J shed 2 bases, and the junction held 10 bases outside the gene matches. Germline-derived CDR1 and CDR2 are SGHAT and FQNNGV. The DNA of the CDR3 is TGTGCCAGCAGCTTAGGTTTTAGACTAGCGGAGCCCACAGATACGCAGTATTTT. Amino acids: CASSLGFRLAEPTDTQYF.

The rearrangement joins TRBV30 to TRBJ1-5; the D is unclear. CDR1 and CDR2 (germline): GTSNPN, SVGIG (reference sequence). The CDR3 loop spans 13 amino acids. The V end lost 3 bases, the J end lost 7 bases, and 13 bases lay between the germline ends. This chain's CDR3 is CAWSRGENQPQHF. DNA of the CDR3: TGTGCCTGGAGCCGAGGAGAAAACCAGCCCCAGCATTTT.

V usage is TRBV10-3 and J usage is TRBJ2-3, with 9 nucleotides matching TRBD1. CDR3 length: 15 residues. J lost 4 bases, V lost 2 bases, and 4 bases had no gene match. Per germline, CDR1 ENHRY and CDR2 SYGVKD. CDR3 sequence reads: CAISEPGQGADTQYF. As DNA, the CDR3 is TGTGCCATCAGTGAGCCGGGACAGGGCGCAGATACGCAGTATTTT.

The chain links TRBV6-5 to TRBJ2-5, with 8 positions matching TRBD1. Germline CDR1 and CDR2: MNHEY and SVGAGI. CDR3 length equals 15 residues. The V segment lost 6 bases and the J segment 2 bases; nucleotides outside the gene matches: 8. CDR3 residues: CASSTTTGEQETQYF. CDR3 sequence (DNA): TGTGCCAGCAGCACGACGACAGGGGAACAAGAGACCCAGTACTTC.

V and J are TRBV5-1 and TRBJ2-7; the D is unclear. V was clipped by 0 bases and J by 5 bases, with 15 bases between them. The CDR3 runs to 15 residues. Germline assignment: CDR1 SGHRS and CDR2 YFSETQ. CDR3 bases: TGCGCCAGCAGCTTGGACGGGCAGTACTTCGACGAGCAGTACTTC. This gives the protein CASSLDGQYFDEQYF. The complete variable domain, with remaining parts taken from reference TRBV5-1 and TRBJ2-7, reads KAGVTQTPRYLIKTRGQQVTLSCSPISGHRSVSWYQQTPGQGLQFLFEYFSETQRNKGNFPGRFSGRQFSNSRSEMNVSTLELGDSALYLCASSLDGQYFDEQYFGPGTRLTVT.

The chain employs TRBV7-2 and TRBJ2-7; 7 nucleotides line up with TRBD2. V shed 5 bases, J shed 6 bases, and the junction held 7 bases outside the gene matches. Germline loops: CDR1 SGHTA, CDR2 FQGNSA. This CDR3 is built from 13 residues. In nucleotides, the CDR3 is TGTGCCAGCAGCCCCCGGGAGGCATTCGAGCAGTACTTC. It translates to CASSPREAFEQYF.

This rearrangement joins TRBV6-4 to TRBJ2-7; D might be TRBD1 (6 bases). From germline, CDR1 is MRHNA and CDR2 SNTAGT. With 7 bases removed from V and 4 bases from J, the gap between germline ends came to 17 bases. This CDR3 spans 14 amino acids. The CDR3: CASNPGQSSYEQYF. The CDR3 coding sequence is TGTGCCAGCAACCCTGGACAGTCCTCGTACGAGCAGTACTTC.

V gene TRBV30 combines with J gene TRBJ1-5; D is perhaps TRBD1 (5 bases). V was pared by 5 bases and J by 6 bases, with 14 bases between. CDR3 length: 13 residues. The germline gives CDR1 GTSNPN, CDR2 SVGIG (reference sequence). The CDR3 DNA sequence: TGTGCCTGGGCATGGGACTCGGGTCAGCCCCAGCATTTT. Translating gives CAWAWDSGQPQHF.

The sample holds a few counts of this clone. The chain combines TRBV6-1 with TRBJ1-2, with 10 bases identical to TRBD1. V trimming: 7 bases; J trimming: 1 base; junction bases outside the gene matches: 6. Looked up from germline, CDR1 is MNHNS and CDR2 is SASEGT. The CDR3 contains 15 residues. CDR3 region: CASTLDRGNNYGYTF. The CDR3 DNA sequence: TGTGCCAGCACTTTGGACAGGGGGAATAACTATGGCTACACCTTC.

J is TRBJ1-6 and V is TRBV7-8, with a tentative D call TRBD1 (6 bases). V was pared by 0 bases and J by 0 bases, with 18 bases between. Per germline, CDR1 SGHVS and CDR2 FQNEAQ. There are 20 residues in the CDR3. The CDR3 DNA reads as TGTGCCAGCAGCTTAGCGCCTGACAGGCCCGAGAGCTCCTATAATTCACCCCTCCACTTT. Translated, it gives CASSLAPDRPESSYNSPLHF.

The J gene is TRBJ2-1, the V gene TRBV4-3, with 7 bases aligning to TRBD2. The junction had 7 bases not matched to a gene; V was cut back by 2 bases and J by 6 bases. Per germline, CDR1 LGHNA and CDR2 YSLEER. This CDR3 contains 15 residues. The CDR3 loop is CASSQLAGVGNEQFF. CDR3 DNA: TGCGCCAGCAGCCAACTGGCGGGAGTGGGCAATGAGCAGTTCTTC.